The 22 T cell receptor beta chains given below trace back to one sample, sequenced in a study of blood T cell repertoires in COVID-19. Profiled with immunoSEQ multiplex PCR; TCRdb holds only in-frame clones, not every one. Among fewer than 250,000 clones, 90% were seen once, and the ten largest hold about 14%. The source material was PBMCs or T cells enriched from blood (not recorded which). Source of these receptors: a man younger than 40 who had been exposed to COVID-19.

The chain links TRBV27 to TRBJ2-2, with TRBD1 as a possible D gene (5 bases). The CDR3 contains 17 residues. Germline loops: CDR1 MNHEY, CDR2 SMNVEV (reference sequence). Trimming left V 6 bases short and J 0 bases short, with 17 bases between. The CDR3 sequence is CASSSDKGYANTGELFF. In DNA form, the CDR3 reads TGTGCCAGCAGCTCCGACAAGGGGTACGCGAACACCGGGGAGCTGTTTTTT.

The chain joins TRBV15 to TRBJ2-7; 9 nucleotides agree with TRBD1. The V and J ends lost 5 bases and 5 bases, in that order; junction bases with no gene match: 4. Germline V gene sequence: CDR1 LNHNV, CDR2 YYDKDF (reference sequence). The CDR3 covers 13 residues. CDR3 protein: CATSWRTGDEQYF. DNA for the CDR3: TGTGCCACCAGCTGGCGGACAGGGGACGAGCAGTACTTC.

As regards this clone: The junction departs from the called germline gene at one end, perhaps through a read error. This specimen includes other DNA sequences encoding the same CDR3. The chain carries TRBV4-1 and TRBJ1-5, with no clear D. The germline CDR1 and CDR2 sequences are MGHRA and YSYEKL. The CDR3 is made up of 14 amino acids. The DNA of the CDR3 is TGCGCTAGCAGCCTCGACTACATACCGCAGCCCCAGCATTTT. Its protein product is CASSLDYIPQPQHF.

The chain links TRBV2 to TRBJ2-3, with D maybe TRBD1 (6 bases). The ends were cut back, 5 bases at V and 1 base at J, with 7 bases in the middle. The CDR3 is 13 amino acids. Germline V gene sequence: CDR1 SNHLY, CDR2 FYNNEI. For the CDR3, the DNA is TGTGCCAGCAGTAGGACAGGCACAGATACGCAGTATTTT. Its translation is CASSRTGTDTQYF.

The V and J genes are TRBV4-2 and TRBJ1-6; 9 bases agree with TRBD1. The CDR3 is 16 amino acids. Trimming cost V 2 bases and J 9 bases; bases outside gene matches: 8. Germline V gene lookup returns CDR1 LGHNA and CDR2 YNFKEQ. The chain's CDR3 is CASSQNQGQGGSPLHF. In DNA form, the CDR3 reads TGTGCCAGCAGCCAAAATCAGGGACAGGGCGGTTCACCCCTCCACTTT.

The CDR3 spells CASSYSGSSYNEQFF. The CDR3 DNA reads as TGCGCCAGCAGCTATAGCGGGAGCTCCTACAATGAGCAGTTCTTC. The chain uses TRBV5-1 and TRBJ2-1, with 9 bases lining up with TRBD2. The ends lost 3 bases at V and 0 bases at J; junction bases unmatched: 1. Looked up from germline, CDR1 is SGHRS and CDR2 is YFSETQ. CDR3 length equals 15 residues.

In this sample, this clone turned up once. The chain uses TRBV9 and TRBJ2-1; 11 nucleotides line up with TRBD2. Germline assignment: CDR1 SGDLS and CDR2 YYNGEE. The CDR3 spans 16 residues. With V trimmed by 0 bases and J by 7 bases, 6 bases remained unmatched. CDR3 loop: CASSVVSSGGKNEQFF. CDR3 nucleotide sequence: TGTGCCAGCAGCGTAGTTTCTAGCGGGGGGAAGAATGAGCAGTTCTTC.

The chain employs TRBV5-6 and TRBJ1-3; no clear D. Trimming took 2 bases from V and 0 from J, leaving 6 bases between them. This CDR3 spans 14 amino acids. Germline CDR1 and CDR2: SGHDT and YYEEEE. CDR3 in DNA: TGTGCCAGCAGCTTTCGCTACTCTGGAAACACCATATATTTT. As protein: CASSFRYSGNTIYF.

This chain connects TRBV13 to TRBJ1-2; D unresolved. The germline V gene has CDR1 PRHDT and CDR2 FYEKMQ (reference sequence). This CDR3 spans 14 amino acids. The V end lost 0 bases, the J end lost 5 bases, and 10 bases lay between the germline ends. CDR3 residues: CASSLGDWSYGYTF. DNA of the CDR3: TGTGCCAGCAGCTTAGGGGACTGGAGTTATGGCTACACCTTC.

This chain uses TRBV20-1 with TRBJ1-6, with TRBD1 matching 7 bases. Losses at the gene ends were 3 bases for V and 8 bases for J; bases not matched to a gene: 7. CDR1 is DFQATT, CDR2 SNEGSKA, per germline (reference sequence). CDR3 length equals 14 residues. The CDR3 nucleotides are TGCAGTGCTAGTAAAAGCAGGGGGGATTCACCCCTCCACTTT. Protein product: CSASKSRGDSPLHF.

Many counts were recorded for this clone. V is TRBV7-9 and J is TRBJ2-1; 7 bases match TRBD2. The germline V gene has CDR1 SEHNR and CDR2 FQNEAQ (reference sequence). J gave up 7 bases and V 4 bases, and 10 bases lay outside the gene matches. The CDR3 is made up of 15 amino acids. CDR3 DNA: TGTGCCAGCAGCTCAGGACCGGGGGGTTCGAATGAGCAGTTCTTC. Translating gives CASSSGPGGSNEQFF.

This chain uses TRBV3-1 (or the pseudogene TRBV3-2) with TRBJ1-4; D unresolved. The germline V gene has CDR1 LGHDT and CDR2 YNNKEL (reference sequence). Trimming took off 1 base at V and 5 bases at J, with 8 bases between the two ends. The CDR3 is 14 residues long. The CDR3 DNA sequence: TGTGCCAGCAGCCAAGGGGCCTCGAATGAAAAACTGTTTTTT. Its translation is CASSQGASNEKLFF.

This clone has a handful of counts. The chain is built from TRBV18 and TRBJ1-5, with D perhaps matching TRBD1 (6 bases). Germline V gives CDR1 KGHSH, CDR2 LQKENI. Deletions cut 1 base from V and 7 bases from J, with 11 bases between. This CDR3 region has 14 residues. The CDR3, as DNA: TGTGCCAGCTCACCACAACAGGGATGGCAGCCCCAGCATTTT. This encodes CASSPQQGWQPQHF.

Only one count was recorded for this clone. The J gene is TRBJ1-1, the V gene TRBV6-5; D is ambiguous. V was cut by 7 bases and J by 0 bases, with 9 bases left in between. Per the germline V gene, CDR1 is MNHEY and CDR2 is SVGAGI. There are 13 residues in the CDR3. CDR3 in amino acids: CASTTTMNTEAFF. As DNA, the CDR3 is TGTGCCAGCACCACCACAATGAACACTGAAGCTTTCTTT.

The genes are TRBV6-5 and TRBJ1-3; 8 positions agree with TRBD1. The CDR3 has 15 amino acids. Per the germline V gene, CDR1 is MNHEY and CDR2 is SVGAGI. The V segment lost 6 bases and the J segment 2 bases; nucleotides outside the gene matches: 6. The CDR3 nucleotides read TGTGCCAGCAGGCGGACAGGGAGACCTGGAAACACCATATATTTT. Amino acids: CASRRTGRPGNTIYF.

This rearrangement joins TRBV2 to TRBJ2-7, with D possibly being TRBD1 (6 bases). V lost 8 bases and J 5 bases, leaving 10 bases between the germline ends. Germline values: CDR1 SNHLY, CDR2 FYNNEI. CDR3 length: 11 residues. The CDR3 protein is CASLTGNEQYF. The CDR3 DNA reads as TGTGCCAGCTTAACAGGGAACGAGCAGTACTTC. Full variable domain (remainder filled in from reference TRBV2 and TRBJ2-7): EPEVTQTPSHQVTQMGQEVILRCVPISNHLYFYWYRQILGQKVEFLVSFYNNEISEKSEIFDDQFSVERPDGSNFTLKIRSTKLEDSAMYFCASLTGNEQYFGPGTRLTVT.

The rearrangement links TRBV15 to TRBJ1-1, with 8 nucleotides matching TRBD1. The CDR3 is 15 residues long. V lost 5 bases and J lost 5; bases outside the gene matches: 10. CDR1 is LNHNV, CDR2 YYDKDF, per germline (reference sequence). The CDR3 bases are TGTGCCACCAGCGGAAGAGGACAGGGCCTAACTGAAGCTTTCTTT. It translates to CATSGRGQGLTEAFF. The variable domain in full, with the rest retrieved from reference TRBV15 and TRBJ1-1, is DAMVIQNPRYQVTQFGKPVTLSCSQTLNHNVMYWYQQKSSQAPKLLFHYYDKDFNNEADTPDNFQSRRPNTSFCFLDIRSPGLGDTAMYLCATSGRGQGLTEAFFGQGTRLTVV.

In this sample, this clone turned up a few times. The rearrangement links TRBV5-1 to TRBJ2-2; 7 bases are shared with TRBD1. Trimming took 2 bases from V and 3 from J; bases not matched to a gene: 4. Germline assignment: CDR1 SGHRS and CDR2 YFSETQ. The CDR3 runs 15 residues. As DNA, the CDR3 is TGCGCCAGCAGCTTTTGGCAGGGGGACACCGGGGAGCTGTTTTTT. Residues: CASSFWQGDTGELFF.

The CDR3 nucleotides read TGTGCCAGCAGCAATCCGGGACAGGGGTTAAATTCACCCCTCCACTTT. It encodes CASSNPGQGLNSPLHF. The chain uses TRBV14 and TRBJ1-6; TRBD1 aligns across 10 bases. The V and J ends lost 5 bases and 7 bases, in that order; junction bases with no gene match: 8. Germline CDR1 is SGHDN and CDR2 is FVKESK. This CDR3 region has 16 residues. Filled out from reference TRBV14 and TRBJ1-6, the complete variable domain reads EAGVTQFPSHSVIEKGQTVTLRCDPISGHDNLYWYRRVMGKEIKFLLHFVKESKQDESGMPNNRFLAERTGGTYSTLKVQPAELEDSGVYFCASSNPGQGLNSPLHFGNGTRLTVT.

This clone was detected only once. The rearrangement links TRBV12-5 to TRBJ1-5, with D unresolved. The CDR3 consists of 13 residues. Germline-derived CDR1 and CDR2 are LGHNT and FRNRAP. Trimming pared 1 base from V and 7 bases from J, leaving 8 bases between. The CDR3, as DNA: TGTGCTAGTGGTTTGGGGGCTGGACAGCCCCAGCATTTT. This encodes CASGLGAGQPQHF.

The J gene is TRBJ1-2, the V gene TRBV27, with 8 bases fitting TRBD1. The junction had 5 bases not matched to a gene; V was cut back by 0 bases and J by 8 bases. This CDR3 has 14 amino acids. CDR1 is MNHEY and CDR2 is SMNVEV in the germline V gene (reference sequence). The CDR3 protein is CASSLSRTGKGYTF. CDR3 coding DNA: TGTGCCAGCAGTTTATCCCGGACAGGGAAAGGCTACACCTTC.

This rearrangement joins TRBV18 to TRBJ2-1; 7 nucleotides align to TRBD2. V lost 5 bases and J lost 8; bases outside the gene matches: 6. The V gene's germline CDR1 is KGHSH and CDR2 LQKENI. The CDR3 spans 13 residues. CDR3 nucleotide sequence: TGTGCCAGCTCAACCTCGGGGAGGGATGAGCAGTTCTTC. Its translation is CASSTSGRDEQFF.